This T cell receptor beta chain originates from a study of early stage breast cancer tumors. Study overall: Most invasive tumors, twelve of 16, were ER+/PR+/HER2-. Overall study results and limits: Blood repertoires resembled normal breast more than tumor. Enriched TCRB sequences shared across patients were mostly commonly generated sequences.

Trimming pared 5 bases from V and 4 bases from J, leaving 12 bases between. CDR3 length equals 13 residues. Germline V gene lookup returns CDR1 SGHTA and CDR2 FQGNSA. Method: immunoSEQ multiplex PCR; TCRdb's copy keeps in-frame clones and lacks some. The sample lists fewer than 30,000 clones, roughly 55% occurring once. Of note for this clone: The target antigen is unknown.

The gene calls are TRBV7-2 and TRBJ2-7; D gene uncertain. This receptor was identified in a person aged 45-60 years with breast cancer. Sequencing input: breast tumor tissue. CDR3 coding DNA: TGTGCCAGCAGCCTACAAAGAACTTACGAGCAGTACTTC. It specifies CASSLQRTYEQYF.